This T cell receptor (beta chain) was identified in a study of vaccination effects on CD4 cells after COVID-19. Study at large: They grew approximately 2.1 million PBMC in each well, adding approximately 10 IU/ml IL-2 and about 9.5 ug/ml peptides.

Worth noting for this clone: Antigen specificity is unknown.

Some clones are missing from TCRdb's copy, which holds only in-frame ones; the method was immunoSEQ multiplex PCR. This sample has 70,000 or so clones; more than 70% occur once, and the top ten carry roughly 2%. Once cultured for roughly nine days, the cells underwent separation to obtain CD4+ T cells. The clonotype originates from a human donor who received a COVID-19 vaccine. Here the sequenced sample was CD4+ T cells from PBMCs cultured without peptide, taken before COVID-19 vaccination.

As DNA, the CDR3 is TGTGCCTGGAGCAGGGAGGTAGTTGCTTTCTTT. Encoded protein: CAWSREVVAFF. The genes are TRBV30 and TRBJ1-1, with a weak D call TRBD1 (5 bases). Germline CDR1 is GTSNPN and CDR2 is SVGIG (reference sequence). Trimming stripped 3 bases from V and 11 bases from J, with 13 bases between. CDR3 size: 11 residues.